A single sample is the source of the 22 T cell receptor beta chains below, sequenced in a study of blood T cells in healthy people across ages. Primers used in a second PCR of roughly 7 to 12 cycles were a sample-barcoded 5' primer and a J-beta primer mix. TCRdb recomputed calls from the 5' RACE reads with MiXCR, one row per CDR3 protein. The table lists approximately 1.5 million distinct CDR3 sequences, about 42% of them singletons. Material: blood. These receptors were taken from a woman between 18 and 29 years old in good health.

CDR3 nucleotide sequence: TGTGCCAGCAGCCCCCACCCTACAGGTACCGAAGCTTTCTTT. Protein product: CASSPHPTGTEAFF. This chain connects TRBV28 to TRBJ1-1, with a weak D call TRBD1 (5 bases). Trimming removed 6 bases at V and 8 bases at J, with 19 bases between. Germline CDR1 and CDR2: MDHEN and SYDVKM. The CDR3 is 14 residues long.

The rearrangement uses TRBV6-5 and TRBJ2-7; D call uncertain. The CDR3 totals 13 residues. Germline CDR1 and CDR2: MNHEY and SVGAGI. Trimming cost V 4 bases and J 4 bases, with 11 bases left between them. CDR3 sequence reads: CASSSFTQYEQYF. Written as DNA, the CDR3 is TGTGCCAGCAGTTCCTTCACACAGTACGAGCAGTACTTC.

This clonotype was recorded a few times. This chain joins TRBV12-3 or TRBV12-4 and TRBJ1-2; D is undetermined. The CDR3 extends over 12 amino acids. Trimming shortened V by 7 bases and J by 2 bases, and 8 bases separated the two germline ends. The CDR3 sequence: CASKISNYGYTF. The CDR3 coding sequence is TGTGCCAGCAAGATCTCCAACTATGGCTACACCTTC.

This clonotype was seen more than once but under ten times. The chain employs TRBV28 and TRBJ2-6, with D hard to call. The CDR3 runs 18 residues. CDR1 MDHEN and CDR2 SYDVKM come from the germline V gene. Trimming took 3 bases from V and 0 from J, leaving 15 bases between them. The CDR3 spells CASSLVGNLRSGANVLTF. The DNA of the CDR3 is TGTGCCAGCAGTTTGGTCGGCAATCTACGCTCTGGGGCCAACGTCCTGACTTTC.

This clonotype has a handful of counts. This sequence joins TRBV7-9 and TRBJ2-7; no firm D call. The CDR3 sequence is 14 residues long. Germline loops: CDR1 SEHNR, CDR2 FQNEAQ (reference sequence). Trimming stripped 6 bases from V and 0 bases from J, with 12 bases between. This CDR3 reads CASSPDSSSYEQYF. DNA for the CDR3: TGTGCCAGCAGTCCAGACTCCAGCTCCTACGAGCAGTACTTC.

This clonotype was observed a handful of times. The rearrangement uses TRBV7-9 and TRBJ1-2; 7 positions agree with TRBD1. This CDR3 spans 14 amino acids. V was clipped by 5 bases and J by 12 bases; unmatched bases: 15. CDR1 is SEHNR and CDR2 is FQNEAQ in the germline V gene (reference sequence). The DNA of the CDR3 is TGTGCCAGCAGCCAGGGGACAGTCCTATTTGGTGACACCTTC. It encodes CASSQGTVLFGDTF.

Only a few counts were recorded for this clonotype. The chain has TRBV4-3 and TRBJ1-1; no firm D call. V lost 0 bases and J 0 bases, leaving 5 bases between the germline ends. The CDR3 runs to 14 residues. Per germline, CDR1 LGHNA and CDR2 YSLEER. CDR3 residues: CASSQDGLNTEAFF. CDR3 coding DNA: TGCGCCAGCAGCCAAGACGGCTTGAACACTGAAGCTTTCTTT.

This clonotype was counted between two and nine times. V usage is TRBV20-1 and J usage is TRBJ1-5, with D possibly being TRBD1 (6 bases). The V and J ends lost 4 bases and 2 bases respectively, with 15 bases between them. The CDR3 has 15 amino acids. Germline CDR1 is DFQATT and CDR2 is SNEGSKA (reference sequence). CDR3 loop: CSATYRELGNQPQHF. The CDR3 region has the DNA TGCAGTGCTACCTACAGGGAACTGGGCAATCAGCCCCAGCATTTT.

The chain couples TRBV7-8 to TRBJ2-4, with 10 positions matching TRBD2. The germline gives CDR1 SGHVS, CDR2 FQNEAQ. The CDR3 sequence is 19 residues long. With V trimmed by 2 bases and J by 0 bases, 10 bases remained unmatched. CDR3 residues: CASSLKGELAGLAKNIQYF. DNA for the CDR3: TGTGCCAGCAGCTTAAAGGGGGAACTAGCGGGGTTAGCCAAAAACATTCAGTACTTC.

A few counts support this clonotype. The CDR3 loop is CASSLLYDQYF. DNA of the CDR3: TGTGCCAGCAGCTTACTGTACGATCAGTACTTC. The chain is built from TRBV7-9 and TRBJ2-5; D is unclear. Germline CDR1 is SEHNR and CDR2 is FQNEAQ (reference sequence). CDR3 length: 11 residues. Trimming took off 2 bases at V and 11 bases at J, with 9 bases between the two ends.

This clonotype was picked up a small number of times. The CDR3 nucleotides read TGTGCCAGCAGTTTATCCAGCGGGGGGACTTACGAGCAGTACTTC. Its translation is CASSLSSGGTYEQYF. The V and J genes are TRBV27 and TRBJ2-7; TRBD2 aligns across 9 bases. The CDR3 has 15 amino acids. Germline assignment: CDR1 MNHEY and CDR2 SMNVEV (reference sequence). V shed 0 bases and J 4 bases; nucleotides not matched to a gene: 4.

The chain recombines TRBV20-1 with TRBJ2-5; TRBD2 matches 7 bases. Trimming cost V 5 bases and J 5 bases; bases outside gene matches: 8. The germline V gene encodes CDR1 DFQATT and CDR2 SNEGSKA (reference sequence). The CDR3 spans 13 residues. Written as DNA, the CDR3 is TGCAGTGCTCCAGGACTAGTTGGGGAGACCCAGTACTTC. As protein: CSAPGLVGETQYF.

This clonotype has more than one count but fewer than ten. The CDR3 loop is CASSLRMASGPYEQYF. CDR3 nucleotides: TGTGCCAGCAGTTTAAGGATGGCTAGCGGCCCCTACGAGCAGTACTTC. The genes are TRBV27 and TRBJ2-4; 7 bases line up with TRBD2. The J call may be faulty, since TRBJ2-7 better matches the DNA end. In germline, CDR1 is MNHEY, CDR2 SMNVEV (reference sequence). The CDR3 spans 16 residues.

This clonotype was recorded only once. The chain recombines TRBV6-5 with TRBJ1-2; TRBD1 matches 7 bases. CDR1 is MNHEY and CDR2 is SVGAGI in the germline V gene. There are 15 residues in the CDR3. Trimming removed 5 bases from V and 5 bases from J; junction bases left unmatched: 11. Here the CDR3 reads CASSQKPTGQYGYTF. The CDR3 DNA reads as TGTGCCAGCAGTCAAAAACCGACAGGGCAGTATGGCTACACCTTC.

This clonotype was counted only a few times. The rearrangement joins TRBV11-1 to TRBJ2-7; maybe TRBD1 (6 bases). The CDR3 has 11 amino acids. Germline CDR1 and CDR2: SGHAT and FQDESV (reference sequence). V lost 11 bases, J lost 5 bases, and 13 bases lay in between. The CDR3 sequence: CAVMGADEQYF. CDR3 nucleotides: TGTGCCGTTATGGGGGCCGACGAGCAGTACTTC.

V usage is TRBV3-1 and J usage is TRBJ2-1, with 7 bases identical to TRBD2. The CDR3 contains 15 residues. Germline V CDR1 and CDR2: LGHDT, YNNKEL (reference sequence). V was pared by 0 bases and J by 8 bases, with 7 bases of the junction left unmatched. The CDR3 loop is CASSQEGGSGYEQFF. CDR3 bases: TGTGCCAGCAGCCAAGAGGGCGGGAGTGGGTATGAGCAGTTCTTC.

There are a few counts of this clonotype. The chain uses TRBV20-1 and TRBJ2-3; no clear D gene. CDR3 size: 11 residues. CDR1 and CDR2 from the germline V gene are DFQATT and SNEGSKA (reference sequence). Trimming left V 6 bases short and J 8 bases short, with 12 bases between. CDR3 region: CSAGRSVTQYF. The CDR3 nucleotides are TGCAGTGCAGGTCGGTCGGTTACGCAGTATTTT.

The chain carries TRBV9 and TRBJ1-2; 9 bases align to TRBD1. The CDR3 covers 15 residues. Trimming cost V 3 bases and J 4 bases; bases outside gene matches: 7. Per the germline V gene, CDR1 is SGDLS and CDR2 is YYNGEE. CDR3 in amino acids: CASSGSTGGVYGYTF. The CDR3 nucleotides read TGTGCCAGCAGCGGAAGTACAGGGGGCGTCTATGGCTACACCTTC.

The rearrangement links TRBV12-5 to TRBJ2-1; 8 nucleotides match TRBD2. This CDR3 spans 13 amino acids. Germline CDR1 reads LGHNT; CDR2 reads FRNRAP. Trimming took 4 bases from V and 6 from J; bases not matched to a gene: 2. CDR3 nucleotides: TGTGCTAGTGGTTGGGCGGGGGGCAATGAGCAGTTCTTC. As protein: CASGWAGGNEQFF. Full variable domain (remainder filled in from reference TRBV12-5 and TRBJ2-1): DARVTQTPRHKVTEMGQEVTMRCQPILGHNTVFWYRQTMMQGLELLAYFRNRAPLDDSGMPKDRFSAEMPDATLATLKIQPSEPRDSAVYFCASGWAGGNEQFFGPGTRLTVL.

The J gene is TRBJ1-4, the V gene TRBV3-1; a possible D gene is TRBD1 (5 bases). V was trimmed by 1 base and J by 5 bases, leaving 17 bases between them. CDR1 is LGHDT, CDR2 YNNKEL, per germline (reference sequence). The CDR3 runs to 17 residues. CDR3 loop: CASSQGGTFVGNEKLFF. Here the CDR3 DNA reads TGTGCCAGCAGCCAAGGAGGGACCTTTGTAGGGAATGAAAAACTGTTTTTT.

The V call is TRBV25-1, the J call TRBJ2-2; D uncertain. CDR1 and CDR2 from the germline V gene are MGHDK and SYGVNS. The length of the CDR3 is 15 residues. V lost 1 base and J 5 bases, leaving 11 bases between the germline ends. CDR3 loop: CASSESPLETGELFF. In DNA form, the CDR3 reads TGTGCCAGCAGTGAATCCCCCTTAGAGACCGGGGAGCTGTTTTTT.

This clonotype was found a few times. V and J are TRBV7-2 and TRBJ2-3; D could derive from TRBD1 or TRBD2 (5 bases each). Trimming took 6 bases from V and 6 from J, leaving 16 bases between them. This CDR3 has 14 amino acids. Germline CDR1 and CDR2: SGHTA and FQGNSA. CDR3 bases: TGTGCCAGCAGGAGGGTGGGGCAAATGGATACGCAGTATTTT. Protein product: CASRRVGQMDTQYF.